These 30 T cell receptor beta chains originate from one sample sequenced in a study of technical replicates of blood from several donors (dated by TCRdb to about 2017). Receptor amplification or capture employed the immunoSEQ multiplex PCR assay. In its TCRdb copy, this immuneACCESS table keeps in-frame sequences only and misses some clones. Where compared with another copy, unresolved V genes explain less than half of these, and the others have no known cause. The sample table holds under 85,000 clones, of which approximately 97% were seen once. The ten largest clones add up to roughly 0.21% of the sample. Material for sequencing was T cells isolated from PBMCs. The receptor set was obtained from a human donor in good health.

The chain carries TRBV7-9 and TRBJ2-5; D remains unclear. This CDR3 has 15 residues. Germline CDR1 SEHNR, CDR2 FQNEAQ (reference sequence). V was shortened by 0 bases and J by 5 bases, with 13 bases between the two germline ends. The CDR3 region has the DNA TGTGCCAGCAGCTTAGCGCCCTCTCCCGGGGAGACCCAGTACTTC. Amino acids: CASSLAPSPGETQYF. Variable domain in full (rest from reference TRBV7-9 and TRBJ2-5): DTGVSQNPRHKITKRGQNVTFRCDPISEHNRLYWYRQTLGQGPEFLTYFQNEAQLEKSRLLSDRFSAERPKGSFSTLEIQRTEQGDSAMYLCASSLAPSPGETQYFGPGTRLLVL.

This clone was recorded only once. The genes are TRBV7-2 and TRBJ1-2, with TRBD1 matching over 7 bases. The CDR3 sequence is 12 residues long. In germline, CDR1 is SGHTA, CDR2 FQGNSA. J was trimmed by 8 bases and V by 5 bases; bases with no gene match: 5. The CDR3 protein is CASSPDREGYTF. Written as DNA, the CDR3 is TGTGCCAGCAGCCCTGACAGGGAGGGCTACACCTTC. Complete variable domain (other parts from reference TRBV7-2 and TRBJ1-2): GAGVSQSPSNKVTEKGKDVELRCDPISGHTALYWYRQSLGQGLEFLIYFQGNSAPDKSGLPSDRFSAERTGGSVSTLTIQRTQQEDSAVYLCASSPDREGYTFGSGTRLTVV.

The chain is built from TRBV6-5 and TRBJ2-1, with D perhaps TRBD2 (6 bases). This CDR3 has 15 residues. Germline CDR1 MNHEY, CDR2 SVGAGI. V lost 5 bases, J lost 6 bases, and 17 bases lay in between. The CDR3: CASSLAKPTFNEQFF. The CDR3 DNA follows: TGTGCCAGCAGTCTAGCGAAACCGACTTTCAATGAGCAGTTCTTC.

The chain carries TRBV27 and TRBJ1-2, with D tentatively TRBD1 (5 bases). Germline-derived CDR1 and CDR2 are MNHEY and SMNVEV (reference sequence). V lost 3 bases and J 4 bases, leaving 12 bases between the germline ends. The CDR3 is 14 amino acids. CDR3 sequence: CASSLEGRGYGYTF. The DNA for the CDR3 is TGTGCCAGCAGTTTGGAGGGGCGGGGCTATGGCTACACCTTC.

Comment on this clone: At one of its ends the junction is not consistent with the germline gene, which may arise from a read error. The rearrangement joins TRBV2 to TRBJ1-2; no definite D call. In germline, CDR1 is SNHLY, CDR2 FYNNEI. The CDR3 totals 11 residues. DNA of the CDR3: TGTGCCAGCAGAGAGGCTATGGCCCACAAGTTC. Protein sequence: CASREAMAHKF.

The chain couples TRBV4-2 to TRBJ1-1, with 7 bases lining up with TRBD1. The CDR3 contains 15 residues. The V and J ends lost 0 bases and 7 bases, in that order; junction bases with no gene match: 8. Germline V gene sequence: CDR1 LGHNA, CDR2 YNFKEQ. The DNA for the CDR3 is TGTGCCAGCAGCCAAGATCTTGGACAGGATCTTGAAGCTTTCTTT. Its protein product is CASSQDLGQDLEAFF.

This clone showed up just a few times. The DNA of the CDR3 is TGCAGCGTGGGGACTAGCGGAAACACCGGGGAGCTGTTTTTT. Its protein is CSVGTSGNTGELFF. The chain joins TRBV29-1 to TRBJ2-2; 11 bases line up with TRBD2. Germline values: CDR1 SQVTM, CDR2 ANQGSEA. V trimming: 6 bases; J trimming: 2 bases; junction bases outside the gene matches: 2. CDR3 length: 14 residues.

The chain uses TRBV6-5 and TRBJ1-4; the match to TRBD1 covers 7 bases. The germline CDR1 and CDR2 sequences are MNHEY and SVGAGI. This CDR3 is built from 15 residues. J lost 7 bases, V lost 5 bases, and 10 bases had no gene match. The chain's CDR3 is CASSLRQGGSEKLFF. The DNA of the CDR3 is TGTGCCAGCAGTCTCCGACAGGGAGGTAGTGAAAAACTGTTTTTT.

The CDR3 reads CASSLTPGGQSPLHF. The CDR3 DNA sequence: TGTGCCAGCAGCTTAACTCCAGGGGGCCAATCACCCCTCCACTTT. The chain couples TRBV7-2 to TRBJ1-6, with 8 bases matching TRBD1. V gave up 2 bases and J gave up 10 bases; unmatched junction bases: 7. The germline V gene has CDR1 SGHTA and CDR2 FQGNSA. There are 15 residues in the CDR3.

This rearrangement joins TRBV6-5 to TRBJ1-2, with unresolved D. CDR1 and CDR2 from the germline V gene are MNHEY and SVGAGI. Trimming took 6 bases from V and 7 from J, leaving 12 bases between them. The CDR3 runs to 12 residues. The CDR3 sequence: CASSRGFGGYTF. The DNA of the CDR3 is TGTGCCAGCAGCCGCGGATTCGGTGGCTACACCTTC.

This chain links TRBV28 with TRBJ2-5, with D possibly TRBD1 on 6 matching bases. The CDR3 is made up of 13 amino acids. Trimming stripped 3 bases from V and 6 bases from J, with 11 bases between. Looked up from germline, CDR1 is MDHEN and CDR2 is SYDVKM. The CDR3 sequence: CASSFFRGKTQYF. The CDR3 DNA reads as TGTGCCAGCAGTTTTTTCAGGGGAAAGACCCAGTACTTC.

The chain has TRBV5-1 and TRBJ2-1; a possible D gene is TRBD2 (7 bases). V was trimmed by 4 bases and J by 5 bases, leaving 13 bases between them. In germline, CDR1 is SGHRS, CDR2 YFSETQ. There are 14 residues in the CDR3. DNA for the CDR3: TGCGCCAGCAGCCCGGCGGGGGCCAACAATGAGCAGTTCTTC. This gives the protein CASSPAGANNEQFF. Looking up the rest from reference TRBV5-1 and TRBJ2-1 gives the full variable domain: KAGVTQTPRYLIKTRGQQVTLSCSPISGHRSVSWYQQTPGQGLQFLFEYFSETQRNKGNFPGRFSGRQFSNSRSEMNVSTLELGDSALYLCASSPAGANNEQFFGPGTRLTVL.

The chain combines TRBV4-1 with TRBJ1-6; a weak D match, TRBD1 (5 bases). V was trimmed by 0 bases and J by 6 bases, leaving 18 bases between them. The CDR3 totals 18 residues. CDR1 MGHRA and CDR2 YSYEKL come from the germline V gene. The chain's CDR3 is CASSQELSQGVRNSPLHF. CDR3 in DNA: TGCGCCAGCAGCCAAGAATTAAGTCAGGGCGTCCGTAATTCACCCCTCCACTTT.

The rearrangement links TRBV30 to TRBJ1-2; 8 bases match TRBD1. V dropped 0 bases and J dropped 6; count of bases not matched to a gene: 6. The CDR3 contains 14 residues. The germline V gene encodes CDR1 GTSNPN and CDR2 SVGIG (reference sequence). The CDR3 reads CAWSVMGRGHGYTF. CDR3 DNA: TGTGCCTGGAGTGTAATGGGCAGGGGGCATGGCTACACCTTC.

J is TRBJ2-5 and V is TRBV27; 7 bases align to TRBD1. Germline CDR1 reads MNHEY; CDR2 reads SMNVEV (reference sequence). The CDR3 has 12 residues. V lost 8 bases, J lost 2 bases, and 2 bases stayed unmatched. The CDR3 nucleotides are TGTGCCAGCCGGACAGGACAAGAGACCCAGTACTTC. It is translated as CASRTGQETQYF.

This rearrangement joins TRBV7-2 to TRBJ1-1; D possibly corresponds to TRBD1 (5 bases). V lost 8 bases and J 6 bases, leaving 7 bases between the germline ends. The V gene's germline CDR1 is SGHTA and CDR2 FQGNSA. The CDR3 has 10 residues. CDR3 coding DNA: TGTGCCAGCTGGGGGGCTGAAGCTTTCTTT. Its translation: CASWGAEAFF.

The CDR3 loop reads CASKVRGDSGANVLTF. The CDR3 DNA reads as TGTGCCAGTAAGGTACGGGGGGACTCTGGGGCCAACGTCCTGACTTTC. The chain employs TRBV19 and TRBJ2-6, with 7 bases matching TRBD2. CDR1 is LNHDA and CDR2 is SQIVND in the germline V gene (reference sequence). After removal of 7 bases from V and 0 bases from J, the junction contained 6 bases not matched to a gene. This CDR3 is built from 16 residues.

The CDR3 loop is CAISDGQGASYEQYF. CDR3 DNA: TGTGCCATCAGTGACGGACAGGGGGCAAGCTACGAGCAGTACTTC. V usage is TRBV10-3 and J usage is TRBJ2-7; 11 bases are shared with TRBD1. This CDR3 contains 15 residues. Germline CDR1 reads ENHRY; CDR2 reads SYGVKD. Trimming removed 3 bases from V and 3 bases from J; junction bases left unmatched: 4.

This chain links TRBV7-9 with TRBJ2-5; 7 bases map to TRBD2. The CDR3 length is 15 residues. V lost 5 bases, J lost 5 bases, and 11 bases stayed unmatched. CDR1 is SEHNR, CDR2 FQNEAQ, per germline (reference sequence). CDR3 sequence (DNA): TGTGCCAGCAGCGCCACAGCGGGGACCTTGGAGACCCAGTACTTC. It is translated as CASSATAGTLETQYF.

The chain combines TRBV5-1 with TRBJ2-1; D is undetermined. V dropped 2 bases and J dropped 5 bases, with 17 bases sitting between them. CDR1 is SGHRS, CDR2 YFSETQ, per germline. The CDR3 extends over 16 amino acids. The CDR3 protein is CASSLYTPGSHNEQFF. DNA for the CDR3: TGCGCCAGCAGCTTATACACACCAGGTTCGCACAATGAGCAGTTCTTC. The full variable domain, completed using reference TRBV5-1 and TRBJ2-1, is KAGVTQTPRYLIKTRGQQVTLSCSPISGHRSVSWYQQTPGQGLQFLFEYFSETQRNKGNFPGRFSGRQFSNSRSEMNVSTLELGDSALYLCASSLYTPGSHNEQFFGPGTRLTVL.

Notes on this clone: Other DNA sequences in this sample translate to the same CDR3. The chain links TRBV28 to TRBJ1-1; D remains unclear. The CDR3 length is 13 residues. With 2 bases removed from V and 1 base from J, the gap between germline ends came to 5 bases. Germline lookup yields CDR1 MDHEN and CDR2 SYDVKM. The CDR3 reads CASSLLGNTEAFF. CDR3 nucleotides: TGTGCCAGCAGTTTACTAGGGAACACTGAAGCTTTCTTT.

This clone was counted a single time. This rearrangement joins TRBV9 to TRBJ1-2; D possibly corresponds to TRBD1 (6 bases). The ends were cut back, 0 bases at V and 3 bases at J, with 9 bases in the middle. This CDR3 has 14 residues. Per the germline V gene, CDR1 is SGDLS and CDR2 is YYNGEE. CDR3 in DNA: TGTGCCAGCAGCGTAGCCGAGGGGGACTATGGCTACACCTTC. Residues: CASSVAEGDYGYTF. Looking up the rest from reference TRBV9 and TRBJ1-2 gives the full variable domain: DSGVTQTPKHLITATGQRVTLRCSPRSGDLSVYWYQQSLDQGLQFLIQYYNGEERAKGNILERFSAQQFPDLHSELNLSSLELGDSALYFCASSVAEGDYGYTFGSGTRLTVV.

The V gene is TRBV4-2, the J gene TRBJ2-7, with TRBD1 as a possible D gene (6 bases). Trimming removed 9 bases at V and 4 bases at J, with 25 bases between. Germline CDR1 LGHNA, CDR2 YNFKEQ. The CDR3 is 16 amino acids. CDR3: CASFRLTGNHVYEQYF. The CDR3 bases are TGTGCCAGTTTCCGTCTAACAGGGAATCACGTTTACGAGCAGTACTTC.

The chain uses TRBV4-2 and TRBJ1-3; D unresolved. V was trimmed by 0 bases and J by 4 bases, leaving 13 bases between them. Looked up from germline, CDR1 is LGHNA and CDR2 is YNFKEQ. This CDR3 is 16 amino acids long. In DNA form, the CDR3 reads TGTGCCAGCAGCCAAGATGAGCCCCCACAGGGAAACACCATATATTTT. Its translation: CASSQDEPPQGNTIYF.

The rearrangement uses TRBV5-1 and TRBJ1-2, with TRBD1 as a possible D gene (5 bases). CDR3 length equals 15 residues. Germline V gene sequence: CDR1 SGHRS, CDR2 YFSETQ. V was cut by 3 bases and J by 1 base, with 13 bases left in between. CDR3 DNA: TGCGCCAGCAGCTCTCCGGGACTCCTTAACTATGGCTACACCTTC. It encodes CASSSPGLLNYGYTF.

V is TRBV5-4 and J is TRBJ1-6, with a possible D match to TRBD1 (5 bases). Trimming took 5 bases from V and 10 from J, leaving 19 bases between them. Germline CDR1 SGHNT, CDR2 YYREEE (reference sequence). CDR3 size: 15 residues. CDR3 amino acids: CASSFQTARSSPLHF. CDR3 nucleotide sequence: TGTGCCAGCAGTTTCCAGACAGCCAGAAGCTCACCCCTCCACTTT.

The chain is built from TRBV6-6 and TRBJ2-6; D is ambiguous. The V end lost 6 bases, the J end lost 2 bases, and 14 bases lay between the germline ends. Germline-derived CDR1 and CDR2 are MNHNY and SVGAGI (reference sequence). This CDR3 has 16 amino acids. In nucleotides, the CDR3 is TGTGCCAGCAGCGACGCCGGGTTTACTGGGGCCAACGTCCTGACTTTC. Protein product: CASSDAGFTGANVLTF.

This chain joins TRBV9 and TRBJ2-3; 9 bases align to TRBD1. The CDR3 length is 16 residues. Germline CDR1 and CDR2: SGDLS and YYNGEE. After removal of 6 bases from V and 5 bases from J, the junction contained 13 bases not matched to a gene. The CDR3 region is CASTAQPGQGIDTQYF. CDR3 bases: TGTGCCAGCACCGCCCAACCGGGACAGGGCATAGATACGCAGTATTTT.

The rearrangement uses TRBV6-1 and TRBJ1-2; D unresolved. CDR3 length equals 16 residues. Germline values: CDR1 MNHNS, CDR2 SASEGT. Deletions cut 2 bases from V and 5 bases from J, with 18 bases between. CDR3 sequence: CASSESVKLLLYGYTF. The DNA for the CDR3 is TGTGCCAGCAGTGAATCGGTGAAGCTACTCCTTTATGGCTACACCTTC.

This clone has only one observation. The chain joins TRBV7-9 to TRBJ2-1; 9 nucleotides agree with TRBD1. V was clipped by 3 bases and J by 5 bases; unmatched bases: 11. Germline V CDR1 and CDR2: SEHNR, FQNEAQ (reference sequence). The CDR3 totals 17 residues. The chain's CDR3 is CASSFGAWGQGNNEQFF. The CDR3 DNA follows: TGTGCCAGCAGCTTTGGAGCGTGGGGACAGGGTAACAATGAGCAGTTCTTC.